Each of the 5 T cell receptor beta chains below was sequenced from the same sample in a study of shared T cell receptors in the human thymus. Assay used: immunoSEQ multiplex PCR; TCRdb lists only in-frame clones, some missing. The sample holds hundreds of thousands of clones; approximately 95% are singletons and the top ten take around 0.019%. Specimen: thymocytes. The receptors here all came from a human donor.

The chain uses TRBV6-4 and TRBJ2-7; 9 bases fit TRBD2. Per the germline V gene, CDR1 is MRHNA and CDR2 is SNTAGT. The CDR3 is made up of 18 amino acids. Trimming took 0 bases from V and 5 from J; bases not matched to a gene: 14. CDR3: CASSDSVRLAEAFHEQYF. The CDR3 bases are TGTGCCAGCAGTGACTCGGTGAGACTAGCGGAGGCCTTCCACGAGCAGTACTTC.

The gene calls are TRBV9 and TRBJ2-1; 11 nucleotides match TRBD2. Germline CDR1 reads SGDLS; CDR2 reads YYNGEE. The trim removed 0 bases at V and 4 bases at J, leaving 3 bases unmatched. CDR3 length: 16 residues. Written as DNA, the CDR3 is TGTGCCAGCAGCGTAGCAGCTAGCGGGAGGTACAATGAGCAGTTCTTC. Translating gives CASSVAASGRYNEQFF. Full variable domain (missing parts from reference TRBV9 and TRBJ2-1): DSGVTQTPKHLITATGQRVTLRCSPRSGDLSVYWYQQSLDQGLQFLIQYYNGEERAKGNILERFSAQQFPDLHSELNLSSLELGDSALYFCASSVAASGRYNEQFFGPGTRLTVL.

The rearrangement links TRBV4-3 to TRBJ2-7; D tentatively fits TRBD1 or TRBD2 (6 bases each). This CDR3 has 14 residues. Germline-derived CDR1 and CDR2 are LGHNA and YSLEER. Trimming stripped 0 bases from V and 6 bases from J, with 12 bases between. In DNA, the CDR3 is TGCGCCAGCAGCCAAGAGAACAGGGAGGTCGAGCAGTACTTC. Amino acids: CASSQENREVEQYF.

The chain couples TRBV27 to TRBJ2-1; D perhaps matches TRBD2 (5 bases). This CDR3 spans 12 amino acids. Trimming took off 8 bases at V and 9 bases at J, with 14 bases between the two ends. Germline V gene sequence: CDR1 MNHEY, CDR2 SMNVEV (reference sequence). The CDR3 DNA follows: TGTGCCAGCTCCACCTCGGAGGCTGAGCAGTTCTTC. Translating it yields CASSTSEAEQFF.

The chain combines TRBV5-1 with TRBJ2-7, with unresolved D. CDR3 length: 14 residues. The V end lost 3 bases, the J end lost 2 bases, and 12 bases lay between the germline ends. CDR1 SGHRS and CDR2 YFSETQ come from the germline V gene. CDR3 DNA: TGCGCCAGCAGCTCAAAGGGCCCCACCTACGAGCAGTACTTC. Its translation: CASSSKGPTYEQYF.